A selection of T cell receptor beta chains follows, all from one sample in a study of blood T cell repertoires in COVID-19. Assay used: immunoSEQ multiplex PCR; TCRdb lists only in-frame clones, some missing. The data contain about 130,000 clones, about nine tenths of them seen just once; the ten biggest clones take up approximately 4.5%. The specimen sequenced was PBMCs or T cells enriched from blood (not recorded which). These receptors all come from a man aged 50 to 59 who had recovered from COVID-19. The CDR3 runs from the conserved cysteine through the conserved F or W. The order of the fields is CDR3 protein, clone size, D gene, V gene. The D gene is left open where the match is weak. Size tells how often a clone was seen (once, few, many) or the class of an expanded clone, and some rows leave it out.

CASSPGLAGAEQYF - TRBD2 TRBV2
CASSTSAGGVAEAFF - TRBD1 TRBV27
CASSIGPGQNTEAFF - - TRBV11-2
CASSLGWDSGPEKLFF - TRBD1 TRBV7-2
CASSETGDQPQHF - TRBD1 TRBV6-1
CAWSVLTEESADTQYF - - TRBV30
CASKLGAGQGFEAFF - TRBD1 TRBV6-5
CASSQDRRGTGTDTQYF - - TRBV4-3
CASMAGAGGYTF - - TRBV19
CASSHQGAHDGYTF - TRBD1 TRBV25-1
CASSVVEANEAFF - - TRBV9
CASSIDLGPSMGGYTF few - TRBV19
CASSPMVGGGNQPQHF few - TRBV28
CATSGTGVGYTGELFF - TRBD1 TRBV24-1
CATSHYTGELFF - - TRBV15
CATSRGSFAGNTGELFF few - TRBV15
CASEGRVNTGELFF - TRBD2 TRBV9
CASSQTGGLVYEQYF - TRBD1 TRBV4-3
CASSGIPGQGVFGEAFF - TRBD1 TRBV9
CASRTGYQPQHF - TRBD1 TRBV12-3/TRBV12-4
CATSRDPGRVDEKLFF - - TRBV15
CASSSRRGTSGVITDTQYF - TRBD2 TRBV27
CASSLTGQITGELFF - TRBD1 TRBV7-3
CASSVDWDQPQHF - - TRBV12-3/TRBV12-4
CASSQDPGARYGYTF - - TRBV4-1
CASSPPGRDRDPQLEMNTEAFF - - TRBV7-6
CASSPRGQGTDTQYF - TRBD1 TRBV19
CASSRQSSGNTIYF - - TRBV3-1/TRBV3-2
CASSWGTGGLRTEAFF once TRBD1 TRBV19
CASSSRQGKGAFF - TRBD1 TRBV7-9
CASSLVADGSGYTF - - TRBV28
CSASEQGAPEAFF - TRBD1 TRBV20-1
CASNRGRNTEAFF - TRBD1 TRBV5-4
CASSVAGEAEQYF - TRBD2 TRBV7-9
CSVTAGEARTQYF - - TRBV29-1
CASSLAAGTEQYF - - TRBV12-3/TRBV12-4
CASSLAPGQGGEAFF - TRBD1 TRBV5-1
CASSSGGPEAFF - - TRBV12-3/TRBV12-4
CASSRVTANYGYTF - - TRBV7-6
CASSLRGPGSGGGEQFF - TRBD2 TRBV7-3
CAWSGGPRQPQHF - - TRBV30
CASSYSGSSNTGELFF - - TRBV6-5
CASSLQSYYGYTF once - TRBV5-1
CASSQDGSGYGYTF - - TRBV4-2
CASRPAGIYGYTF - - TRBV6-2/TRBV6-3
CASSTGGLGRSKRTDTQYF - TRBD2 TRBV5-1
CASSLDGRGFDEQYF - TRBD1 TRBV18
CASSSQPGTEAFF - - TRBV6-4
CASSTGLAKNIQYF - - TRBV7-2
CASSQEATISTDTQYF - - TRBV14
CASRTVSYNEQFF - - TRBV28
CASSLVWTRYNEQFF once - TRBV11-3
CAWSGQGAGKLFF - TRBD1 TRBV30
CASSLISGKGEKLFF - - TRBV5-1